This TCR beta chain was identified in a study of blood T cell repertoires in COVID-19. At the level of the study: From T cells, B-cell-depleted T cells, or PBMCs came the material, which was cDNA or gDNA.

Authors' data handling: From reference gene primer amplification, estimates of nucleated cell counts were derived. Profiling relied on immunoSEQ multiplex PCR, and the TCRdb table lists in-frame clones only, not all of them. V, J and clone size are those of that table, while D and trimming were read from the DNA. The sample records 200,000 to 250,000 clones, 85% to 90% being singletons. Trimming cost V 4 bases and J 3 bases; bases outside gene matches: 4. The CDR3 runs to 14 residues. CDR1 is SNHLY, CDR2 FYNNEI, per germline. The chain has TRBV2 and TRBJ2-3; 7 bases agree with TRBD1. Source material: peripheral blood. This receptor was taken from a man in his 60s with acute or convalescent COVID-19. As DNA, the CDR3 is TGTGCCAGCAGTGTAGGCAGGGGGACAGATACGCAGTATTTT. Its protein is CASSVGRGTDTQYF.